This T cell receptor (beta chain) was obtained from a study of cytomegalovirus exposure and HLA in healthy donors. The germline CDR1 and CDR2 sequences are SGHRS and YFSETQ. There are 18 residues in the CDR3. Trimming took 5 bases from V and 3 from J; bases not matched to a gene: 16. Profiled with immunoSEQ multiplex PCR; TCRdb holds only in-frame clones, not every one. The profile shows 330,000 or so clones, more than 80% of them singletons. About this clone: Antigen specificity is unknown.

Regarding the study as a whole: It was reportedly the case that the classifier diagnosed cytomegalovirus status with high specificity and sensitivity. More than 150 TCR beta chains were listed as cytomegalovirus-associated.

The approximately 130-subject validation cohort, separate from the 666-subject first cohort, included the donors. The clonotype originates from a woman between 18 and 29 years old in good health and CMV-seronegative. Sequencing was performed on PBMCs. This rearrangement joins TRBV5-1 to TRBJ2-5, with 10 nucleotides matching TRBD2. This CDR3 reads CASSKRPSGRSMEETQYF. DNA of the CDR3: TGCGCCAGCAGTAAGAGGCCTAGCGGGAGAAGTATGGAAGAGACCCAGTACTTC. Filled out from reference TRBV5-1 and TRBJ2-5, the complete variable domain reads KAGVTQTPRYLIKTRGQQVTLSCSPISGHRSVSWYQQTPGQGLQFLFEYFSETQRNKGNFPGRFSGRQFSNSRSEMNVSTLELGDSALYLCASSKRPSGRSMEETQYFGPGTRLLVL.